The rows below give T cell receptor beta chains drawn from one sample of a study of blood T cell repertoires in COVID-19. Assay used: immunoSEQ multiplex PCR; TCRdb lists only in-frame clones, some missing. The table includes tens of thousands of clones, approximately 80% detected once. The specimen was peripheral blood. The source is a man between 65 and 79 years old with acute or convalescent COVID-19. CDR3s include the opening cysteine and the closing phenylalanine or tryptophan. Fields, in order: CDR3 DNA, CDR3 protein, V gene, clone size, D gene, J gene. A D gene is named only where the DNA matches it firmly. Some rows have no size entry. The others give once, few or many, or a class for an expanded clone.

TGCAGCGTCTACGGGGGGACTGACTCCTACAATGAGCAGTTCTTC,CSVYGGTDSYNEQFF,TRBV29-1,NA,TRBD2,TRBJ2-1
TGTGCCAGCAGTCTCCGGGACGGTGGGACACAGCCCCAGCATTTT,CASSLRDGGTQPQHF,TRBV6-5,NA,NA,TRBJ1-5
TGTGCCAGTAGTAGGGTGGGGCCCAATCAGCCCCAGCATTTT,CASSRVGPNQPQHF,TRBV19,few,NA,TRBJ1-5
TGTGCCAGCAGCCAAGAGCCCAGGGAAGGGTTCTTGGGCTATGGCTACACCTTC,CASSQEPREGFLGYGYTF,TRBV16,NA,NA,TRBJ1-2
TGTGCCAGCAGTCGGGGGGGATTGGCCGAGCAGTACTTC,CASSRGGLAEQYF,TRBV27,NA,TRBD2,TRBJ2-7
TGTGCCAGTAGTGGGGACAGGGGGTCCACTGAAGCTTTCTTT,CASSGDRGSTEAFF,TRBV19,NA,TRBD1,TRBJ1-1
TGTGCCAGCTCACGGGACAGGAATGAAAAACTGTTTTTT,CASSRDRNEKLFF,TRBV18,NA,TRBD1,TRBJ1-4
TGTGCCAGCAACGGACTAGCGGGGGGCGGCGACGAGCAGTACTTC,CASNGLAGGGDEQYF,TRBV6-5,NA,TRBD2,TRBJ2-7
TGTGCCAGCAGCCGGGACAGGAATGAAAAACTGTTTTTT,CASSRDRNEKLFF,TRBV12-3/TRBV12-4,NA,TRBD1,TRBJ1-4
TGTGCCAGCAGGCGGGGGGATGACACCGGGGAGCTGTTTTTT,CASRRGDDTGELFF,TRBV6-5,NA,TRBD2,TRBJ2-2
TGTGCCAGCAGCCCTTTCACGGGGGGGGGAGAGACCCAGTACTTC,CASSPFTGGGETQYF,TRBV9,NA,TRBD2,TRBJ2-5
TGCGCCAGCAGTGAGTCTCAGGGGTTGAGCACAGATACGCAGTATTTT,CASSESQGLSTDTQYF,TRBV10-1,NA,NA,TRBJ2-3
TGTGCCAGCAGCTTACGGCGTTGGGGGGACAGCGATACGCAGTATTTT,CASSLRRWGDSDTQYF,TRBV11-3,NA,NA,TRBJ2-3
TGTGCCATCAGTGCACCTAGCGGGGGTTTGACCAATGAGCAGTTCTTC,CAISAPSGGLTNEQFF,TRBV10-3,once,TRBD2,TRBJ2-1
TGTGCCAGCAGTAGGGGAACTAGCGGGGTGAAGACCCAGTACTTC,CASSRGTSGVKTQYF,TRBV6-5,NA,TRBD2,TRBJ2-5
TGTGCCAGCAGCGGCCTCGGGACTAGCGGGGGGGTGGAAGATACGCAGTATTTT,CASSGLGTSGGVEDTQYF,TRBV9,NA,TRBD2,TRBJ2-3